A selection of T cell receptor beta chains follows, all from one sample in a study. The assay was immunoSEQ multiplex PCR, and TCRdb's table has in-frame clones only and misses some. The table lists 60,000 to 85,000 clones, 85% to 95% of them singletons. Sequenced material: PBMCs. All receptors come from a middle-aged man with rheumatoid arthritis. Both conserved end residues are trimmed from each CDR3.

V gene,CDR3 protein
TRBV7-9,ASSLKGTGATDTQY
TRBV7-9,ASSPREGLLAEQY
TRBV7-9,ASSLAYGFEGTNEKLF
TRBV4-1,ASSQAGGYT
TRBV2,ASSRTGNSYEQY
TRBV5-6,ASSLVGASYEQY
TRBV18,ASSRGVYEQY
TRBV19,ASSIVGQKNTEAF
TRBV19,ASSIGQGVSNQPQH
TRBV7-2,ASSPDRGLTGELF
TRBV6-4,ASSPQWTGHYNEQF
TRBV5-1,ASSVGQSAAMVDTQY
TRBV29-1,SAYGAGGTYEQY
TRBV7-2,ASSSQTASSGNTIY
TRBV14,ASSQDGPLAPNEKLF
TRBV25-1,ATLPASGYNEQF
TRBV5-4,ASSQGGSRSYEQY
TRBV5-6,ASSLAGVGRNEQY
TRBV5-1,ASSSGQGAYEQY
TRBV3-1/TRBV3-2,ASEGGYEQY
TRBV13,ASSPGGGWYEQY
TRBV30,AWSVKPRSSEAF